The 28 T cell receptor beta chains below all came from one sample that was sequenced in a study of blood T cell repertoires in COVID-19. Assay: immunoSEQ multiplex PCR; the TCRdb copy retains only in-frame clones and omits some. The table shows some 250,000 clones, with around 81% occurring only once. Sequenced material: peripheral blood. These receptors were collected from a woman over 75 with COVID-19, enrolled during active disease.

V gene TRBV4-3 combines with J gene TRBJ1-4; 8 bases match TRBD1. Trimming cost V 4 bases and J 7 bases; bases outside gene matches: 8. Germline V gene data show CDR1 as LGHNA and CDR2 as YSLEER. This CDR3 spans 15 amino acids. The CDR3: CASSPGGRGIEKLFF. CDR3 nucleotide sequence: TGCGCCAGCAGCCCAGGGGGCAGGGGGATTGAAAAACTGTTTTTT.

The chain combines TRBV24-1 with TRBJ2-3; TRBD2 matches at 9 bases. CDR1 KGHDR and CDR2 SFDVKD come from the germline V gene. The CDR3 sequence is 14 residues long. V lost 0 bases and J lost 9; bases outside the gene matches: 3. The CDR3 bases are TGTGCCACCAGTGATTTGGGAGCGGGGGGAACGCAGTATTTT. It specifies CATSDLGAGGTQYF.

The chain links TRBV6-5 to TRBJ1-6, with TRBD1 matching 7 bases. V gave up 5 bases and J gave up 8 bases; unmatched junction bases: 3. The CDR3 is 13 residues long. Germline V lookup: CDR1 MNHEY, CDR2 SVGAGI. CDR3: CASSRQGDSPLHF. CDR3 nucleotides: TGTGCCAGCAGTCGACAGGGAGATTCACCCCTCCACTTT.

The chain has TRBV4-2 and TRBJ1-3, with 9 bases fitting TRBD1. In germline, CDR1 is LGHNA, CDR2 YNFKEQ. V dropped 0 bases and J dropped 1; count of bases not matched to a gene: 10. The CDR3 spans 19 residues. CDR3 coding DNA: TGTGCCAGCAGCCAAGAGGGGGCGGACAGGGGATCATCTGGAAACACCATATATTTT. Residues: CASSQEGADRGSSGNTIYF.

This clone was observed a handful of times. The chain has TRBV4-1 and TRBJ1-5; the D gene is possibly TRBD1 (6 bases). The CDR3 is made up of 16 amino acids. The germline gives CDR1 MGHRA, CDR2 YSYEKL. Trimming took 0 bases from V and 3 from J, leaving 12 bases between them. The DNA of the CDR3 is TGCGCCAGCAGCCAAGACTGGACAGCCCTCAATCAGCCCCAGCATTTT. This gives the protein CASSQDWTALNQPQHF.

This clone was observed a single time. The V call is TRBV24-1, the J call TRBJ2-1; TRBD2 agrees at 8 bases. This CDR3 spans 14 amino acids. Germline CDR1 reads KGHDR; CDR2 reads SFDVKD. The junction had 9 bases not matched to a gene; V was cut back by 9 bases and J by 6 bases. CDR3 DNA sequence: TGTGCCACCTCAGGCAGCGGGAGAGTCAATGAGCAGTTCTTC. It is translated as CATSGSGRVNEQFF.

The rearrangement links TRBV30 to TRBJ1-1; TRBD1 might be the D (5 bases). CDR3 size: 14 residues. The germline CDR1 and CDR2 sequences are GTSNPN and SVGIG (reference sequence). Trimming left V 2 bases short and J 5 bases short, with 15 bases between. CDR3 sequence (DNA): TGTGCCTGGAGTCGTGGAGGGGCGTTGACTGAAGCTTTCTTT. Translation: CAWSRGGALTEAFF.

This clone showed up many times. The chain employs TRBV4-3 and TRBJ2-1, with 7 bases aligning to TRBD2. CDR3 length equals 16 residues. V lost 1 base to trimming and J lost 13 bases; unmatched junction nucleotides: 16. Germline values: CDR1 LGHNA, CDR2 YSLEER. CDR3: CASSQGDGRLSGEQFF. CDR3 DNA sequence: TGCGCCAGCAGCCAAGGGGACGGGAGGCTCAGCGGGGAACAGTTCTTC.

The chain recombines TRBV10-3 with TRBJ1-5; 7 bases line up with TRBD1. V lost 4 bases, J lost 3 bases, and 3 bases stayed unmatched. Germline-derived CDR1 and CDR2 are ENHRY and SYGVKD. The CDR3 contains 14 residues. CDR3 region: CAISATGSNQPQHF. The CDR3 DNA follows: TGTGCCATCAGTGCGACAGGGTCCAATCAGCCCCAGCATTTT.

This chain connects TRBV5-8 to TRBJ1-5; a possible D gene is TRBD1 (6 bases). Germline loops: CDR1 SGHTS, CDR2 YDEGEE. V lost 9 bases, J lost 4 bases, and 14 bases lay in between. The CDR3 loop spans 13 amino acids. The CDR3 loop is CATSPQGNQPQHF. The DNA of the CDR3 is TGTGCCACTAGTCCCCAGGGGAATCAGCCCCAGCATTTT. Full variable domain (missing parts from reference TRBV5-8 and TRBJ1-5): EAGVTQSPTHLIKTRGQQATLRCSPISGHTSVYWYQQALGLGLQFLLWYDEGEERNRGNFPPRFSGRQFPNYSSELNVNALELEDSALYLCATSPQGNQPQHFGDGTRLSIL.

The genes are TRBV5-1 and TRBJ2-5, with 7 bases that match TRBD1. Trimming removed 2 bases from V and 1 base from J; junction bases left unmatched: 5. This CDR3 spans 15 amino acids. In germline, CDR1 is SGHRS, CDR2 YFSETQ. In DNA form, the CDR3 reads TGCGCCAGCAGCTTCCTACAGGGGAGCCAAGAGACCCAGTACTTC. This gives the protein CASSFLQGSQETQYF.

The gene calls are TRBV3-1 (or the pseudogene TRBV3-2) and TRBJ1-5, with TRBD1 matching 9 bases. Germline V gene lookup returns CDR1 LGHDT and CDR2 YNNKEL (reference sequence). The ends lost 1 base at V and 6 bases at J; junction bases unmatched: 7. This CDR3 has 16 residues. The CDR3 DNA is TGTGCCAGCAGCCAAGTCTTGGGACAGGGCGCTCAGCCCCAGCATTTT. Translated: CASSQVLGQGAQPQHF.

This clone was seen only a few times. This chain connects TRBV19 to TRBJ1-2, with D tentatively TRBD1 (6 bases). Germline-derived CDR1 and CDR2 are LNHDA and SQIVND (reference sequence). The CDR3 extends over 14 amino acids. V was cut by 7 bases and J by 2 bases, with 14 bases left in between. This chain's CDR3 is CASTTGTTNYGYTF. For the CDR3, the DNA is TGTGCCAGTACCACCGGGACAACGAACTATGGCTACACCTTC.

V is TRBV5-6 and J is TRBJ2-4; D may be TRBD2 (6 bases). V was clipped by 0 bases and J by 0 bases, with 13 bases between them. Germline CDR1 is SGHDT and CDR2 is YYEEEE. This CDR3 comprises 17 residues. The chain's CDR3 is CASSLAPGGLAKNIQYF. The CDR3 DNA reads as TGTGCCAGCAGCTTGGCCCCCGGAGGGTTAGCCAAAAACATTCAGTACTTC.

This clone was picked up a small number of times. The chain carries TRBV10-3 and TRBJ1-1; D is undetermined. CDR3 size: 14 residues. V gave up 5 bases and J gave up 0 bases, with 10 bases separating them. Germline V gene lookup returns CDR1 ENHRY and CDR2 SYGVKD. CDR3 bases: TGTGCCATCAGTTCTACAGCTATGAACACTGAAGCTTTCTTT. Protein sequence: CAISSTAMNTEAFF.

The V call is TRBV30, the J call TRBJ2-7; maybe TRBD2 (7 bases). The CDR3 contains 11 residues. V dropped 8 bases and J dropped 13 bases, with 21 bases sitting between them. Germline CDR1 reads GTSNPN; CDR2 reads SVGIG (reference sequence). The CDR3 loop is CARGGAPGTYF. In DNA, the CDR3 is TGTGCCAGGGGGGGTGCCCCAGGCACTTACTTC.

The chain links TRBV5-4 to TRBJ1-2; 10 nucleotides line up with TRBD1. Trimming cost V 4 bases and J 4 bases; bases outside gene matches: 7. This CDR3 has 15 residues. Germline V gives CDR1 SGHNT, CDR2 YYREEE (reference sequence). In DNA, the CDR3 is TGTGCCAGCAGCCCGACGGGGGACAGGGGCTATGGCTACACCTTC. The encoded protein is CASSPTGDRGYGYTF.

The CDR3 loop reads CASSGQLAGTSGRVSPYNEQFF. DNA for the CDR3: TGTGCCAGTAGCGGACAGCTGGCCGGGACTAGCGGGAGGGTCTCTCCCTACAATGAGCAGTTCTTC. The V gene is TRBV19, the J gene TRBJ2-1; 16 bases are a match to TRBD2. CDR1 and CDR2 (germline): LNHDA, SQIVND (reference sequence). The CDR3 covers 22 residues. The V and J ends lost 6 bases and 2 bases, in that order; junction bases with no gene match: 19.

This chain joins TRBV19 and TRBJ2-1, with 12 bases lining up with TRBD2. V lost 7 bases, J lost 7 bases, and 11 bases stayed unmatched. The germline V gene encodes CDR1 LNHDA and CDR2 SQIVND (reference sequence). The CDR3 has 16 amino acids. The CDR3 DNA reads as TGTGCCAGTAAAACTAGCGGGGGGATAAGGTCGAATGAGCAGTTCTTC. Its translation: CASKTSGGIRSNEQFF.

V usage is TRBV7-9 and J usage is TRBJ2-3, with 7 bases aligning to TRBD1. V was pared by 4 bases and J by 0 bases, with 7 bases of the junction left unmatched. Germline CDR1 reads SEHNR; CDR2 reads FQNEAQ (reference sequence). The CDR3 runs 16 residues. The CDR3 DNA is TGTGCCAGCAGCTCCCCAGAGGGACAGAGCACAGATACGCAGTATTTT. Its protein product is CASSSPEGQSTDTQYF.

The genes are TRBV7-3 and TRBJ1-2, with TRBD1 identical over 8 bases. The CDR3 runs 15 residues. With 5 bases clipped from V and 9 bases from J, the junction kept 14 bases outside the gene matches. Germline-derived CDR1 and CDR2 are SGHTA and FQGTGA. The CDR3 region has the DNA TGTGCCAGCAGCGGTTTTAGGACAGGGACGGAGAGCTACACCTTC. Its protein is CASSGFRTGTESYTF.

The table lists this clone with a few counts. V usage is TRBV27 and J usage is TRBJ2-7, with 12 bases aligning to TRBD2. Germline CDR1 is MNHEY and CDR2 is SMNVEV (reference sequence). Unmatched junction bases numbered 2, after V lost 6 bases and J lost 2 bases. The CDR3 sequence is 14 residues long. The CDR3 protein is CASRLAGGTYEQYF. The CDR3 DNA reads TGTGCCAGCAGGCTAGCGGGAGGGACCTACGAGCAGTACTTC.

The genes are TRBV4-1 and TRBJ1-1, with 10 bases that match TRBD1. The CDR3 consists of 15 residues. Trimming cost V 2 bases and J 8 bases; bases outside gene matches: 8. Germline CDR1 reads MGHRA; CDR2 reads YSYEKL. The CDR3 protein is CASSQTGTGAGEAFF. CDR3 sequence (DNA): TGCGCCAGCAGCCAAACCGGGACAGGGGCCGGGGAAGCTTTCTTT.

The genes are TRBV28 and TRBJ1-2, with 8 bases that match TRBD1. CDR1 and CDR2 from the germline V gene are MDHEN and SYDVKM. The CDR3 is made up of 15 amino acids. Losses at the gene ends were 8 bases for V and 0 bases for J; bases not matched to a gene: 8. This CDR3 reads CASASGGKANYGYTF. CDR3 nucleotides: TGTGCCAGCGCCTCAGGGGGCAAAGCTAACTATGGCTACACCTTC.

The genes are TRBV11-1 and TRBJ1-2, with D possibly matching TRBD1 (6 bases). Between the trimmed V and J ends, which lost 6 bases and 2 bases, there was a span of 16 bases. The CDR3 loop spans 15 amino acids. Germline values: CDR1 SGHAT, CDR2 FQDESV (reference sequence). The CDR3 sequence: CASSLSSTGNYGYTF. CDR3 nucleotide sequence: TGTGCCAGCAGTCTTTCTAGCACAGGGAACTATGGCTACACCTTC.

The chain carries TRBV7-9 and TRBJ2-7; D may be TRBD2 (6 bases). CDR1 is SEHNR and CDR2 is FQNEAQ in the germline V gene (reference sequence). The CDR3 has 14 amino acids. Trimming shortened V by 7 bases and J by 2 bases, and 15 bases separated the two germline ends. DNA for the CDR3: TGTGCCAGCACCATGGCGGGGACCGCCTACGAGCAGTACTTC. Translation: CASTMAGTAYEQYF.

This rearrangement joins TRBV28 to TRBJ1-2; weak D call: TRBD1 (6 bases). The CDR3 consists of 14 residues. Germline V gene sequence: CDR1 MDHEN, CDR2 SYDVKM. Deletions cut 6 bases from V and 4 bases from J, with 15 bases between. The CDR3: CASSGPGQLYGYTF. CDR3 DNA: TGTGCCAGCAGCGGGCCTGGACAGCTCTATGGCTACACCTTC.

The rearrangement links TRBV19 to TRBJ1-2, with D uncertain. The CDR3 totals 14 residues. Deletions cut 5 bases from V and 3 bases from J, with 13 bases between. Looked up from germline, CDR1 is LNHDA and CDR2 is SQIVND (reference sequence). CDR3 DNA sequence: TGTGCCAGTAGTGATGGGAGCCTCCACTATGGCTACACCTTC. Protein sequence: CASSDGSLHYGYTF.